This T cell receptor beta chain was recorded in a study of human T cells and chemical hapten exposure. Stated time point: patch test 3, about 24 weeks after DPC sensitization. Treatment: therapeutic diphenylcyclopropenone sensitization with weekly scalp DPC. CDR3 length: 14 amino acids. Germline CDR1 is SGDLS and CDR2 is YYNGEE. V shed 0 bases and J shed 3 bases, with 8 bases lying between them. In TCRdb, the RACE reads were re-called with MiXCR into one record per CDR3 protein. The sample lists 100,000 or so distinct CDR3 sequences; nearly 35% were seen once. V gene TRBV9 combines with J gene TRBJ2-3; D gene ambiguous. Sequences were derived from whole blood, sampled in connection with sensitization to the hapten diphenylcyclopropenone (DPC). The source of this sequence is a man aged 35-49 years with alopecia areata. Some clones in this sample may be carry-over from other donors' samples. The DNA for the CDR3 is TGTGCCAGCAGCGTAGCTCCCCAGACAGATACGCAGTATTTT. It is translated as CASSVAPQTDTQYF.